This record looks at one T cell receptor (beta chain) sequence and its context. This entry is derived from a study of OX40 agonist ivuxolimab in advanced cancers. Study background: Ivuxolimab, an antibody that agonizes OX40 (CD134), was administered to the patients.

The CDR3 sequence is 18 residues long. Trimming took off 1 base at V and 0 bases at J, with 16 bases between the two ends. Germline loops: CDR1 SGHAT, CDR2 FQNNGV. Produced via immunoSEQ multiplex PCR; TCRdb's table is partial and in-frame only. Of some 53,000 clones listed, 85% to 95% were seen once; the top ten hold approximately 12%. Sequenced here: CD4+ or CD8+ T cells sorted from blood, sampled in a trial of the OX40 agonist ivuxolimab. The receptor comes from an adult with an advanced solid tumor such as melanoma, head and neck, liver or kidney cancer. The chain has TRBV11-2 and TRBJ2-1; D may be TRBD1 (6 bases). The CDR3 sequence: CASSLGTAYSLSYNEQFF. The CDR3 nucleotides are TGTGCCAGCAGCTTAGGGACAGCCTACTCTCTCTCCTACAATGAGCAGTTCTTC.